This T cell receptor (beta chain) was obtained from a study of cytomegalovirus exposure and HLA in healthy donors. Looking at the study overall: The 120 or so validation repertoires were reported in a later analysis to have been generated on the same platform as the roughly 680 first-cohort repertoires.

The CDR3 covers 15 residues. V shed 0 bases and J 4 bases; nucleotides not matched to a gene: 5. Germline CDR1 and CDR2: MGHRA and YSYEKL. Using immunoSEQ multiplex PCR, the repertoire was profiled, and TCRdb retains in-frame clones only, with some absent. Seen here are roughly 43,000 clones, under 95% observed once, and the top ten hold roughly 2.1%. Broader study findings: Rarity characterized most TCR sequences, yet some public TCRs appeared in many donors.

For this clone: Its antigen is unidentified.

The TCR sequence derives from a woman aged 18-35 years in good health and CMV-seronegative. The gene calls are TRBV4-1 and TRBJ2-7; TRBD1 matches at 8 bases. Sequencing used PBMCs. The CDR3: CASSQERDRRYEQYF. CDR3 coding DNA: TGCGCCAGCAGCCAAGAACGGGACAGGCGTTACGAGCAGTACTTC.